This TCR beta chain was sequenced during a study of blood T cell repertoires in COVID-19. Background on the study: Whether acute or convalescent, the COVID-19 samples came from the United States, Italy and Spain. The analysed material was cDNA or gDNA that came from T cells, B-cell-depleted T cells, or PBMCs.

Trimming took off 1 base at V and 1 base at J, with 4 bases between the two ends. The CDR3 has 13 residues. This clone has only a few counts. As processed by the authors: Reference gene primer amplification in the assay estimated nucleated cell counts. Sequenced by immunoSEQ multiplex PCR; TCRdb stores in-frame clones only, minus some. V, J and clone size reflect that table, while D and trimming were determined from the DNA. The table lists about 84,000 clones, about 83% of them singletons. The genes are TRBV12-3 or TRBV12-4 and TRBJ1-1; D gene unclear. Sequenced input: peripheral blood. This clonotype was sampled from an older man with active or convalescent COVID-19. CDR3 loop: CASSLVENTEAFF. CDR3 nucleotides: TGTGCCAGCAGTTTAGTAGAGAACACTGAAGCTTTCTTT.